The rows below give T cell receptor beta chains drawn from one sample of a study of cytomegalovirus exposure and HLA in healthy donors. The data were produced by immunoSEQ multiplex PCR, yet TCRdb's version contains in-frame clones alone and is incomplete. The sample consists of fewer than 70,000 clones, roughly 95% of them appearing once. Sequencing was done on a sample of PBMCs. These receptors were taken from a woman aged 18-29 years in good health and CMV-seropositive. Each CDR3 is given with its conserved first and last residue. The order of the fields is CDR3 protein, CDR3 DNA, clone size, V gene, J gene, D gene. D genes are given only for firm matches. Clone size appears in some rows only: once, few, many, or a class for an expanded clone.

CASSPRRTGVTYEQYF	TGCGCCAGCAGCCCTAGAAGGACAGGGGTCACCTACGAGCAGTACTTC	.	TRBV5-1	TRBJ2-7	TRBD1
CASRRDRGNREQYF	TGTGCCAGCAGACGGGACAGGGGGAATCGCGAGCAGTACTTC	few	TRBV6-5	TRBJ2-7	TRBD1
CASSSGTRNLYSGNTIYF	TGTGCCAGTAGTTCCGGGACACGGAACCTGTACTCTGGAAACACCATATATTTT	.	TRBV19	TRBJ1-3	.
CASSRYRVDNQPQHF	TGTGCCAGCAGCCGCTACCGGGTCGACAATCAGCCCCAGCATTTT	.	TRBV4-2	TRBJ1-5	.
CASSPTSGKGIYNEQFF	TGCGCCAGCAGCCCGACTAGCGGAAAGGGGATTTACAATGAGCAGTTCTTC	.	TRBV5-1	TRBJ2-1	TRBD2
CATIKGEGSYNEQFF	TGTGCCACGATAAAGGGGGAGGGCTCCTACAATGAGCAGTTCTTC	.	TRBV10-3	TRBJ2-1	.
CASSLRSGAFF	TGTGCCAGCAGCTTGAGGTCAGGGGCTTTCTTT	few	TRBV5-8	TRBJ1-1	.
CASSSGTGNYGYTF	TGTGCCAGCAGCTCCGGGACAGGGAACTATGGCTACACCTTC	once	TRBV7-8	TRBJ1-2	TRBD1
CASSSGVYTGELFF	TGTGCCAGTAGTAGCGGGGTTTACACCGGGGAGCTGTTTTTT	once	TRBV19	TRBJ2-2	.
CATKVGRRRDTEAFF	TGTGCCACCAAGGTAGGACGCCGGAGGGACACTGAAGCTTTCTTT	once	TRBV27	TRBJ1-1	.
CASSYSRQISYEQYF	TGTGCCAGCAGTTACTCGAGACAGATCTCCTACGAGCAGTACTTC	.	TRBV6-5	TRBJ2-7	.
CAISVGSGSYNEQFF	TGTGCCATCAGTGTGGGTAGCGGATCCTACAATGAGCAGTTCTTC	.	TRBV10-3	TRBJ2-1	.
CASSENGGNYGYTF	TGTGCCAGCAGTGAGAATGGGGGCAACTATGGCTACACCTTC	.	TRBV6-1	TRBJ1-2	.
CASSQENSRVYEQYF	TGCGCCAGCAGCCAAGAAAATAGCCGAGTCTACGAGCAGTACTTC	.	TRBV4-1	TRBJ2-7	.
CARSLRGTSTGELFF	TGTGCCAGAAGCTTGCGGGGAACGAGCACCGGGGAGCTGTTTTTT	.	TRBV5-3	TRBJ2-2	.
CASSLGTMGGASVDTQYF	TGTGCCAGCAGCTTGGGGACGATGGGGGGGGCATCGGTAGATACGCAGTATTTT	.	TRBV5-4	TRBJ2-3	.
CASSQRTDNEQFF	TGTGCCAGCAGTCAACGGACAGACAATGAGCAGTTCTTC	.	TRBV7-3	TRBJ2-1	.
CASSPDRYEQYF	TGCGCCAGCAGCCCCGACAGGTACGAGCAGTACTTC	.	TRBV10-1	TRBJ2-7	.
CATSRAGGRETYEQYF	TGTGCCACCAGCAGAGCGGGGGGACGGGAAACCTACGAGCAGTACTTC	.	TRBV15	TRBJ2-7	TRBD2
CASSPVPGQGSPLHF	TGTGCCAGCAGCCCAGTCCCGGGACAGGGATCACCCCTCCACTTT	.	TRBV11-2	TRBJ1-6	TRBD1
CASSPVGTSGSPLHF	TGTGCCAGCAGTCCTGTAGGCACCTCGGGTTCACCCCTCCACTTT	.	TRBV28	TRBJ1-6	.
CASTQWGGTKETQYF	TGTGCCAGCACCCAGTGGGGGGGCACCAAAGAGACCCAGTACTTC	.	TRBV11-2	TRBJ2-5	.
CASSLLTGELFF	TGTGCCAGCAGCCTCTTAACCGGGGAGCTGTTTTTT	.	TRBV28	TRBJ2-2	.
CASSFWTSGVLQGQFF	TGTGCCAGCAGTTTCTGGACTAGCGGAGTCCTCCAAGGGCAGTTCTTC	.	TRBV28	TRBJ2-1	TRBD2
CATSPGSYNEQFF	TGTGCCACCTCGCCAGGGTCCTACAATGAGCAGTTCTTC	.	TRBV6-6	TRBJ2-1	.
CASSLQAHGSSYEQYF	TGTGCCAGCAGCTTACAGGCCCACGGCTCATCCTACGAGCAGTACTTC	.	TRBV7-8	TRBJ2-7	.
CASSLLLVQTGPNYGYTF	TGCGCCAGCAGCCTATTGTTGGTCCAAACAGGGCCTAACTATGGCTACACCTTC	once	TRBV4-1	TRBJ1-2	.
CASSQDLQVEQFF	TGCGCCAGCAGCCAAGATCTCCAGGTTGAGCAGTTCTTC	.	TRBV4-3	TRBJ2-1	.
CALGEGDTQYF	TGTGCCTTAGGGGAGGGTGATACGCAGTATTTT	.	TRBV10-3	TRBJ2-3	TRBD2
CASSLFRDLNTEAFF	TGTGCCAGCAGTTTATTCAGGGACTTGAACACTGAAGCTTTCTTT	.	TRBV27	TRBJ1-1	.
CASGRTDLNTEAFF	TGTGCCAGCGGGCGGACAGATCTGAACACTGAAGCTTTCTTT	.	TRBV6-5	TRBJ1-1	.
CASSSRGVRLAGDYEQYF	TGTGCCAGCAGTTCGAGAGGGGTACGACTAGCGGGAGACTACGAGCAGTACTTC	.	TRBV27	TRBJ2-7	TRBD2
CASSVGRGGNQPQHF	TGTGCCAGTAGTGTGGGGAGGGGGGGTAATCAGCCCCAGCATTTT	.	TRBV19	TRBJ1-5	.
CASSLVPTGGGGGSFF	TGTGCCAGCAGCTTAGTCCCGACAGGGGGCGGGGGCGGTTCTTTCTTT	.	TRBV7-9	TRBJ1-1	TRBD1
CASSIDLRASETQYF	TGTGCCAGTAGTATAGATCTGCGGGCATCAGAGACCCAGTACTTC	.	TRBV19	TRBJ2-5	.
CASSLSAREQFF	TGCGCCAGCAGCCTTTCGGCGCGGGAGCAGTTCTTC	.	TRBV5-1	TRBJ2-1	.
CASSLGQNTDTQYF	TGTGCCAGCAGTTTGGGGCAGAACACAGATACGCAGTATTTT	.	TRBV28	TRBJ2-3	.